This T cell receptor (beta chain) was sequenced for a study of blood T cell repertoires in COVID-19. Study at large: Samples representing acute and convalescent COVID-19 were sourced from the United States, Italy and Spain. Sources were T cells, B-cell-depleted T cells, or PBMCs; the material itself was cDNA or gDNA.

Patients of the Seattle cohort, enrolled during active infection, were followed longitudinally. Here immunoSEQ multiplex PCR was the method, and the copy in TCRdb shows in-frame clones only, minus some. The sample lists 200,000 to 250,000 clones; roughly nine tenths were seen once. The TCR sequence derives from a woman between 50 and 59 years old with COVID-19, enrolled during active disease. The sample consisted of peripheral blood.

The CDR3 region is CASTPGGLDSYEQYF. The CDR3 region has the DNA TGTGCCAGCACCCCGGGGGGATTAGACTCCTACGAGCAGTACTTC. This chain links TRBV28 with TRBJ2-7; 7 bases fit TRBD2. In germline, CDR1 is MDHEN, CDR2 SYDVKM. CDR3 length: 15 residues. With 7 bases clipped from V and 0 bases from J, the junction kept 9 bases outside the gene matches.